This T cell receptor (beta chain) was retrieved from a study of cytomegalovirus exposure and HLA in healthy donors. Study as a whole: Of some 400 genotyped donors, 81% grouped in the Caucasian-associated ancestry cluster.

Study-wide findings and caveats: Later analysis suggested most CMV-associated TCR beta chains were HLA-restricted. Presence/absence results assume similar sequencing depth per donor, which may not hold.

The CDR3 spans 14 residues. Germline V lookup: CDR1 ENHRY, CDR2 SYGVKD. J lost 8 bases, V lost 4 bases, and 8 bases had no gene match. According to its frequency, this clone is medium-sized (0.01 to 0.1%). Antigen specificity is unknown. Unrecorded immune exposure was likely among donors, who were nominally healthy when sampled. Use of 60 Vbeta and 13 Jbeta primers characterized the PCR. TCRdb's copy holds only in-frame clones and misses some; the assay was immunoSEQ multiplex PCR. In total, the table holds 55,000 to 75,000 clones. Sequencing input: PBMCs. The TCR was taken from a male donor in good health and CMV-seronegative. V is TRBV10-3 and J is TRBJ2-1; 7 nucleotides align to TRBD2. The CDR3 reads CAISVGGSTHEQFF. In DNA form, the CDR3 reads TGTGCCATCAGTGTTGGCGGGAGCACCCATGAGCAGTTCTTC.